One sample yielded the 27 T cell receptor beta chains listed below, sequenced in a study of cytomegalovirus exposure and HLA in healthy donors (dated 2017 in TCRdb). Libraries came from the immunoSEQ multiplex PCR assay. For the multiplex PCR, a mixture combining 60 forward primers for TCR Vbeta segments and 13 reverse primers for TCR Jbeta segments was used. TCRdb holds this immuneACCESS table with in-frame rearrangements only. Some clones are missing; in checked studies, unresolved V genes explain under half, and the rest has no known cause. The sample has 75,000 to 90,000 clones on record, about 80% of them singletons. The leading ten clones occupy around 3.4% of the sample. Material: PBMCs. The receptors were sampled from a man between 45 and 60 years old in good health and CMV-seronegative.

The chain employs TRBV6-5 and TRBJ2-5, with unresolved D. Germline V lookup: CDR1 MNHEY, CDR2 SVGAGI. Trimming removed 0 bases at V and 11 bases at J, with 7 bases between. This CDR3 spans 11 amino acids. Here the CDR3 reads CASSYSGRQYF. DNA of the CDR3: TGTGCCAGCAGTTACTCGGGCCGGCAGTACTTC.

This clone was picked up many times. The chain recombines TRBV7-2 with TRBJ2-2; 10 bases are shared with TRBD2. This CDR3 region has 15 residues. Germline CDR1 reads SGHTA; CDR2 reads FQGNSA. With 6 bases clipped from V and 5 bases from J, the junction kept 6 bases outside the gene matches. The chain's CDR3 is CASSLSGGSTGELFF. CDR3 coding DNA: TGTGCCAGCAGTCTTAGCGGGGGGTCGACCGGGGAGCTGTTTTTT. Full variable domain (rest looked up from reference TRBV7-2 and TRBJ2-2): GAGVSQSPSNKVTEKGKDVELRCDPISGHTALYWYRQSLGQGLEFLIYFQGNSAPDKSGLPSDRFSAERTGGSVSTLTIQRTQQEDSAVYLCASSLSGGSTGELFFGEGSRLTVL.

The V call is TRBV6-7, the J call TRBJ2-2; 7 bases are a match to TRBD1. TRBV6-7 is labeled an ORF, and its function is uncertain. This CDR3 comprises 16 residues. V was clipped by 0 bases and J by 1 base; unmatched bases: 2. The chain's CDR3 is CASSYSGGQNTGELFF. The CDR3 nucleotides read TGTGCCAGCAGTTACTCAGGGGGCCAGAACACCGGGGAGCTGTTTTTT.

The V and J genes are TRBV10-3 and TRBJ2-3; TRBD2 agrees at 10 bases. From germline, CDR1 is ENHRY and CDR2 SYGVKD. With 5 bases clipped from V and 3 bases from J, the junction kept 5 bases outside the gene matches. The CDR3 is made up of 15 amino acids. The CDR3 coding sequence is TGTGCCATCAGTCTAACTAGCGGGGCAACAGATACGCAGTATTTT. It encodes CAISLTSGATDTQYF.

The gene calls are TRBV25-1 and TRBJ2-1; 8 bases match TRBD2. Germline CDR1 and CDR2: MGHDK and SYGVNS. The V segment lost 1 base and the J segment 2 bases; nucleotides outside the gene matches: 1. CDR3 length equals 15 residues. The CDR3 loop is CASSESGGTYNEQFF. CDR3 in DNA: TGTGCCAGCAGTGAATCGGGGGGGACCTACAATGAGCAGTTCTTC.

The chain links TRBV5-4 to TRBJ2-7, with 14 bases aligning to TRBD2. Germline V gene lookup returns CDR1 SGHNT and CDR2 YYREEE (reference sequence). V gave up 0 bases and J gave up 4 bases; unmatched junction bases: 3. There are 16 residues in the CDR3. In nucleotides, the CDR3 is TGTGCCAGCAGCTTGGGGACTAGCGGGGGGCCTTACGAGCAGTACTTC. As protein: CASSLGTSGGPYEQYF.

This chain connects TRBV28 to TRBJ2-2, with 8 positions matching TRBD1. Germline V CDR1 and CDR2: MDHEN, SYDVKM. The V segment lost 7 bases and the J segment 8 bases; nucleotides outside the gene matches: 12. CDR3 length: 15 amino acids. This CDR3 is CASTPSDRDFGELFF. The CDR3 nucleotides read TGTGCCAGCACCCCATCGGACAGGGATTTTGGGGAGCTGTTTTTT.

The V and J genes are TRBV18 and TRBJ2-7, with TRBD1 identical over 8 bases. CDR3 length equals 14 residues. V lost 3 bases to trimming and J lost 7 bases; unmatched junction nucleotides: 8. Per germline, CDR1 KGHSH and CDR2 LQKENI. CDR3 protein: CASSPGTGSGEQYF. CDR3 DNA sequence: TGTGCCAGCTCACCGGGGACAGGTTCGGGGGAGCAGTACTTC.

The chain carries TRBV6-5 and TRBJ1-3, with D uncertain. Germline V gene sequence: CDR1 MNHEY, CDR2 SVGAGI. Trimming removed 0 bases at V and 4 bases at J, with 10 bases between. The CDR3 totals 15 residues. Here the CDR3 DNA reads TGTGCCAGCAGTTACTCGGTGGCAGTCGGAAACACCATATATTTT. Its translation: CASSYSVAVGNTIYF.

The chain combines TRBV7-8 with TRBJ1-2; 7 nucleotides match TRBD1. Germline V lookup: CDR1 SGHVS, CDR2 FQNEAQ. The J segment lost 2 bases and the V segment lost 0 bases, leaving 3 bases of the junction unmatched. This CDR3 has 15 amino acids. The CDR3 is CASSLASGQNYGYTF. The CDR3 DNA is TGTGCCAGCAGCTTAGCTTCGGGACAGAACTATGGCTACACCTTC. Variable domain in full (rest from reference TRBV7-8 and TRBJ1-2): GAGVSQSPRYKVAKRGQDVALRCDPISGHVSLFWYQQALGQGPEFLTYFQNEAQLDKSGLPSDRFFAERPEGSVSTLKIQRTQQEDSAVYLCASSLASGQNYGYTFGSGTRLTVV.

V and J are TRBV5-1 and TRBJ1-2, with TRBD1 identical over 7 bases. J lost 3 bases, V lost 5 bases, and 7 bases had no gene match. Germline lookup yields CDR1 SGHRS and CDR2 YFSETQ. The CDR3 has 14 residues. The CDR3 loop reads CASRPDRSHYGYTF. In DNA form, the CDR3 reads TGCGCCAGCAGGCCGGACAGGTCACACTATGGCTACACCTTC. Full variable domain (remainder filled in from reference TRBV5-1 and TRBJ1-2): KAGVTQTPRYLIKTRGQQVTLSCSPISGHRSVSWYQQTPGQGLQFLFEYFSETQRNKGNFPGRFSGRQFSNSRSEMNVSTLELGDSALYLCASRPDRSHYGYTFGSGTRLTVV.

V is TRBV4-1 and J is TRBJ2-2; TRBD1 aligns across 7 bases. V dropped 3 bases and J dropped 5; count of bases not matched to a gene: 6. Germline CDR1 is MGHRA and CDR2 is YSYEKL. The CDR3 spans 15 residues. The CDR3 here is CASSHRDSITGELFF. CDR3 DNA: TGCGCCAGCAGCCACCGGGACAGCATTACCGGGGAGCTGTTTTTT.

This chain joins TRBV5-4 and TRBJ1-2, with 7 bases that match TRBD1. The V gene end was trimmed by 4 bases and the J gene end by 4 bases; junction bases not matched to a gene: 13. In germline, CDR1 is SGHNT, CDR2 YYREEE (reference sequence). The length of the CDR3 is 16 residues. In DNA, the CDR3 is TGTGCCAGCAGCCAAACCGACAGGGTCCTAGCCTATGGCTACACCTTC. It yields the protein CASSQTDRVLAYGYTF.

The rearrangement uses TRBV27 and TRBJ2-3; D remains unclear. Germline-derived CDR1 and CDR2 are MNHEY and SMNVEV (reference sequence). The CDR3 is 11 residues long. V was shortened by 3 bases and J by 6 bases, with 4 bases between the two germline ends. In DNA, the CDR3 is TGTGCCAGCAGTTTTCATGATACGCAGTATTTT. It translates to CASSFHDTQYF.

The chain combines TRBV7-8 with TRBJ2-7; 7 nucleotides agree with TRBD1. Germline-derived CDR1 and CDR2 are SGHVS and FQNEAQ. The length of the CDR3 is 16 residues. J was trimmed by 2 bases and V by 0 bases; bases with no gene match: 7. CDR3 in amino acids: CASSLAWAGGAYEQYF. The CDR3 DNA is TGTGCCAGCAGCTTAGCGTGGGCAGGGGGAGCCTACGAGCAGTACTTC.

The sample holds one count of this clone. The V call is TRBV27, the J call TRBJ1-5; 7 bases are shared with TRBD1. The CDR3 totals 14 residues. Trimming cost V 5 bases and J 5 bases; bases outside gene matches: 6. Germline V CDR1 and CDR2: MNHEY, SMNVEV (reference sequence). CDR3 region: CASSPRDRHQPQHF. The CDR3 bases are TGTGCCAGCAGTCCGCGGGACAGACATCAGCCCCAGCATTTT.

The count of this clone is one. V and J are TRBV10-2 and TRBJ2-3; TRBD1 might be the D (6 bases). The CDR3 sequence is 13 residues long. CDR1 is WSHSY and CDR2 is SAAADI in the germline V gene. V lost 10 bases and J 0 bases, leaving 11 bases between the germline ends. CDR3 region: CATRTASTDTQYF. CDR3 nucleotide sequence: TGCGCCACCCGGACAGCCAGCACAGATACGCAGTATTTT.

On this clone: The same CDR3 also results from other DNA sequences found in this sample. This rearrangement joins TRBV6-4 to TRBJ2-1; D is uncertain. Deletions cut 0 bases from V and 5 bases from J, with 5 bases between. The CDR3 has 13 residues. Germline CDR1 and CDR2: MRHNA and SNTAGT. The CDR3 is CASSDSGNNEQFF. The CDR3 coding sequence is TGTGCCAGCAGTGACTCGGGCAACAATGAGCAGTTCTTC.

This chain uses TRBV7-2 with TRBJ1-1; the match to TRBD1 covers 7 bases. The CDR3 totals 15 residues. V dropped 5 bases and J dropped 1; count of bases not matched to a gene: 7. Germline V lookup: CDR1 SGHTA, CDR2 FQGNSA. The CDR3: CASSHTGTANTEAFF. The CDR3 nucleotides read TGTGCCAGCAGCCATACCGGGACAGCGAACACTGAAGCTTTCTTT.

This clone has just a few counts. The V and J genes are TRBV2 and TRBJ1-1; D may be TRBD1 (5 bases). CDR1 and CDR2 (germline): SNHLY, FYNNEI. The CDR3 sequence is 14 residues long. V lost 6 bases, J lost 6 bases, and 17 bases lay in between. The CDR3 reads CASSSSRGGAEAFF. The CDR3 DNA sequence: TGTGCCAGCAGCTCGTCCCGTGGGGGGGCTGAAGCTTTCTTT. The variable domain in full, completed from reference TRBV2 and TRBJ1-1, reads EPEVTQTPSHQVTQMGQEVILRCVPISNHLYFYWYRQILGQKVEFLVSFYNNEISEKSEIFDDQFSVERPDGSNFTLKIRSTKLEDSAMYFCASSSSRGGAEAFFGQGTRLTVV.

J is TRBJ1-2 and V is TRBV5-6; D is undetermined. Trimming cost V 2 bases and J 6 bases, with 5 bases left between them. Germline assignment: CDR1 SGHDT and CDR2 YYEEEE. The CDR3 sequence is 11 residues long. The CDR3: CASSFSDGYTF. The CDR3 nucleotides are TGTGCCAGCAGCTTCTCCGATGGCTACACCTTC.

V gene TRBV5-1 combines with J gene TRBJ1-1; tentatively, D is TRBD1 (6 bases). From germline, CDR1 is SGHRS and CDR2 YFSETQ. V lost 0 bases, J lost 0 bases, and 9 bases lay in between. The CDR3 runs to 15 residues. The CDR3 region has the DNA TGCGCCAGCAGCTTGGAGGGACACCTGAACACTGAAGCTTTCTTT. Amino acids: CASSLEGHLNTEAFF.

The chain has TRBV18 and TRBJ2-1, with D maybe TRBD1 (5 bases). Germline CDR1 KGHSH, CDR2 LQKENI. This CDR3 is built from 13 residues. V gave up 3 bases and J gave up 5 bases, with 8 bases separating them. The CDR3 DNA sequence: TGTGCCAGCTCACCCGACAGAGACAATGAGCAGTTCTTC. Its translation: CASSPDRDNEQFF.

As DNA, the CDR3 is TGTGCCAGCAGCTTAGACGTCTCTGGAAACACCATATATTTT. This sequence encodes CASSLDVSGNTIYF. V gene TRBV11-2 combines with J gene TRBJ1-3; D gene uncertain. Per the germline V gene, CDR1 is SGHAT and CDR2 is FQNNGV. CDR3 size: 14 residues. V shed 0 bases and J shed 0 bases, with 3 bases lying between them.

Concerning this clone itself: Other DNA sequences in this specimen translate into the identical CDR3. This chain connects TRBV18 to TRBJ1-4, with D possibly TRBD1 on 5 matching bases. Germline CDR1 is KGHSH and CDR2 is LQKENI. V was shortened by 3 bases and J by 0 bases, with 8 bases between the two germline ends. The CDR3 sequence is 15 residues long. The CDR3: CASSPGGATNEKLFF. The CDR3, as DNA: TGTGCCAGCTCACCGGGGGGTGCAACTAATGAAAAACTGTTTTTT.

This clone was seen a handful of times. This chain joins TRBV6-6 and TRBJ1-5; no definite D call. The germline gives CDR1 MNHNY, CDR2 SVGAGI (reference sequence). The CDR3 consists of 14 residues. V was cut by 8 bases and J by 7 bases, with 18 bases left in between. The CDR3 loop reads CASESERLMQPQHF. Written as DNA, the CDR3 is TGTGCCAGCGAGTCAGAGAGACTTATGCAGCCCCAGCATTTT.

The chain links TRBV11-2 to TRBJ1-2; 9 positions agree with TRBD1. The CDR3 loop spans 15 amino acids. V shed 0 bases and J 2 bases; nucleotides not matched to a gene: 1. The germline V gene encodes CDR1 SGHAT and CDR2 FQNNGV. This CDR3 reads CASSLEDRGNYGYTF. The CDR3 DNA reads as TGTGCCAGCAGCTTAGAAGACAGGGGGAACTATGGCTACACCTTC.